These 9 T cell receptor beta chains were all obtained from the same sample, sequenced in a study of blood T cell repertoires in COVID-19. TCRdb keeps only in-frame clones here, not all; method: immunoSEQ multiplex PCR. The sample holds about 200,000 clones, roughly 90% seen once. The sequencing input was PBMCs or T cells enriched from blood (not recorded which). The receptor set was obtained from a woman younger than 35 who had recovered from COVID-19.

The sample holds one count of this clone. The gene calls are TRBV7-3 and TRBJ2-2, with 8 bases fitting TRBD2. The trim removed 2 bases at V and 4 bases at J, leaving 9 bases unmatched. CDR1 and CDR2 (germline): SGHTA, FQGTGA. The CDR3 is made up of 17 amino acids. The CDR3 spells CASSLGAGGSGTGELFF. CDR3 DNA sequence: TGTGCCAGCAGCTTAGGTGCGGGGGGTTCTGGCACCGGGGAGCTGTTTTTT.

The CDR3 sequence is CASSYSGQGDYGYTF. The CDR3 DNA reads as TGTGCCAGCAGTTACTCGGGACAGGGAGACTATGGCTACACCTTC. V and J are TRBV6-5 and TRBJ1-2, with TRBD1 identical over 9 bases. Germline V gene data show CDR1 as MNHEY and CDR2 as SVGAGI. The CDR3 is 15 amino acids. The V gene end was trimmed by 0 bases and the J gene end by 3 bases; junction bases not matched to a gene: 2.

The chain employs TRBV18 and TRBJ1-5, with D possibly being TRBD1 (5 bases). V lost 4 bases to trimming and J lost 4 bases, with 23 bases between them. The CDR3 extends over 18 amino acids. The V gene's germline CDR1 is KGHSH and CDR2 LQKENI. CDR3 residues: CASSRSYFGGEGNQPQHF. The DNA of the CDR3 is TGTGCCAGCTCACGATCGTATTTCGGGGGGGAAGGGAATCAGCCCCAGCATTTT. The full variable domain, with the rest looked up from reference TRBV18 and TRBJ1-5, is NAGVMQNPRHLVRRRGQEARLRCSPMKGHSHVYWYRQLPEEGLKFMVYLQKENIIDESGMPKERFSAEFPKEGPSILRIQQVVRGDSAAYFCASSRSYFGGEGNQPQHFGDGTRLSIL.

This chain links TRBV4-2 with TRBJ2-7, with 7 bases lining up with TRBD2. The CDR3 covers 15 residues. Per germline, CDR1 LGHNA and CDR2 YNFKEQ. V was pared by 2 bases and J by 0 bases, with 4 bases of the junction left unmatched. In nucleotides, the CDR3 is TGTGCCAGCAGCCAACAAAGCGGGGACTCCTACGAGCAGTACTTC. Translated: CASSQQSGDSYEQYF.

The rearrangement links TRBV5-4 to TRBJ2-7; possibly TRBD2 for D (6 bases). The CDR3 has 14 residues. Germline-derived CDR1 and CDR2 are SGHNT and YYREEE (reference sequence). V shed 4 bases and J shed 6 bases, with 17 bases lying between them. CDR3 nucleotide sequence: TGTGCCAGCAGCGGAGGGGACCGCCAGGGCGAGCAGTACTTC. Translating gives CASSGGDRQGEQYF.

The CDR3, as DNA: TGTGCCAGCAGTTACTCGGGTAGCGGGGGGTACAATGAGCAGTTCTTC. Residues: CASSYSGSGGYNEQFF. The V and J genes are TRBV6-5 and TRBJ2-1, with 10 positions matching TRBD2. With V trimmed by 0 bases and J by 4 bases, 3 bases remained unmatched. The CDR3 sequence is 16 residues long. Germline values: CDR1 MNHEY, CDR2 SVGAGI.

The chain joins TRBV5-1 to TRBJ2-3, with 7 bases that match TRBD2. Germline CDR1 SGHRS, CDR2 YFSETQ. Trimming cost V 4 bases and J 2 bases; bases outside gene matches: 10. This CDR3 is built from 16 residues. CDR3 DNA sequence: TGCGCCAGCAGCGCGGGACTATCAACCCACACAGATACGCAGTATTTT. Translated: CASSAGLSTHTDTQYF.

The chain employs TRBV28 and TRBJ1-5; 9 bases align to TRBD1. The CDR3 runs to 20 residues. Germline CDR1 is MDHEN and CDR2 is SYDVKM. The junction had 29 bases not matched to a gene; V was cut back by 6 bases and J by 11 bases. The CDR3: CASRLAMGQGRPLGHTTQHF. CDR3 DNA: TGTGCCAGCAGGTTGGCTATGGGACAGGGCCGACCCCTCGGTCATACGACCCAGCATTTT.

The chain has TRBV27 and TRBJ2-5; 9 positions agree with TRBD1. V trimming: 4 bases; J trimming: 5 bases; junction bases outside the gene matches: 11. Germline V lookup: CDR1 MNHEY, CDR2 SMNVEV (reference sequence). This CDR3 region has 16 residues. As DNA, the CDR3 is TGTGCCAGCAGTTCGGGACAGGGTATTTTGTGGGAGACCCAGTACTTC. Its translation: CASSSGQGILWETQYF.